Here is one TCR beta chain with its context. This CDR3 spans 14 amino acids. Germline-derived CDR1 and CDR2 are SGHVS and FNYEAQ. Between the trimmed V and J ends, which lost 5 bases and 3 bases, there was a span of 12 bases. Seattle patients were enrolled during active infection and followed longitudinally. This entry is derived from a study of blood T cell repertoires in COVID-19. Study information: The study drew acute and convalescent COVID-19 samples from the United States, Italy and Spain. The cDNA or gDNA used as material had been derived from T cells, B-cell-depleted T cells, or PBMCs.

Original handling: Counts of nucleated cells, estimated from reference gene primer amplification, were obtained. Produced via immunoSEQ multiplex PCR; TCRdb's table is partial and in-frame only. V, J and clone size are those of that table, while D and trimming were read from the DNA. The sample yields about 87,000 clones, approximately 86% seen once. The sequence was obtained from an elderly woman with COVID-19, enrolled during active disease. The chain carries TRBV7-6 and TRBJ2-3, with a tentative D call TRBD2 (5 bases). The sample taken for sequencing was peripheral blood. The DNA of the CDR3 is TGTGCCAGCAGCCAGATGAGGGAAACAGATACGCAGTATTTT. Translating gives CASSQMRETDTQYF. Full variable domain (outside the CDR3, taken from reference TRBV7-6 and TRBJ2-3): GAGVSQSPRYKVTKRGQDVALRCDPISGHVSLYWYRQALGQGPEFLTYFNYEAQQDKSGLPNDRFSAERPEGSISTLTIQRTEQRDSAMYRCASSQMRETDTQYFGPGTRLTVL.